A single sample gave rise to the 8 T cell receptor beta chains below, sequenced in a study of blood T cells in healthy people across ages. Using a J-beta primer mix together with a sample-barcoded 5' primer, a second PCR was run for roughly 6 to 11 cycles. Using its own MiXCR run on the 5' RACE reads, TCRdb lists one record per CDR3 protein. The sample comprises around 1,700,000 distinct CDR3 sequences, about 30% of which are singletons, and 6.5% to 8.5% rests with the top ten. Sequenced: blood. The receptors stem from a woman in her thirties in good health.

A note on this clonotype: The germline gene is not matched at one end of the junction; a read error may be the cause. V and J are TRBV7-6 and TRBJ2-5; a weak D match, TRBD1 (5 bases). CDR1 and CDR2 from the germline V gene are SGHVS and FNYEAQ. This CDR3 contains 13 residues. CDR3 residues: CTSSYRPGETQYF. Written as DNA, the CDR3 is TGTACCAGCAGCTATCGGCCAGGGGAGACCCAGTACTTC.

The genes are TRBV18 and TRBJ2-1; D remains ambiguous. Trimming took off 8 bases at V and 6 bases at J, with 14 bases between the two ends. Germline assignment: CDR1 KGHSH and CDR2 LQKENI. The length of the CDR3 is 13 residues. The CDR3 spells CASRTTHPNEQFF. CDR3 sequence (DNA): TGTGCCAGCCGCACGACCCACCCCAATGAGCAGTTCTTC.

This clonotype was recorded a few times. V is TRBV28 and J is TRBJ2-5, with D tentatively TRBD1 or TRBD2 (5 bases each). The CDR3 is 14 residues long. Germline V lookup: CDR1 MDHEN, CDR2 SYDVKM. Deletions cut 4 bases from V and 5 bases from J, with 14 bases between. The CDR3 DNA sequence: TGTGCCAGCAGTTCAACTAGATCAGGGGAGACCCAGTACTTC. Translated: CASSSTRSGETQYF.

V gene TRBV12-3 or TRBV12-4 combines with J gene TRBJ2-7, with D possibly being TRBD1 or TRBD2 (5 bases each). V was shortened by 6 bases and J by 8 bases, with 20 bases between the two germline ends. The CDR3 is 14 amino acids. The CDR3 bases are TGTGCCAGCAGGTTAAGGGACGGCGCCCCCCAGCAGTACTTC. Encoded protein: CASRLRDGAPQQYF.

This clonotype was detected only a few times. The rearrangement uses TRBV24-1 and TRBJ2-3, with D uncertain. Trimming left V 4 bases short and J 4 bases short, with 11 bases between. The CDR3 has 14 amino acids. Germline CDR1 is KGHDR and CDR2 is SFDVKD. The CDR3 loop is CATSDPNESDTQYF. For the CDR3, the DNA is TGTGCCACCAGTGACCCCAACGAGTCAGATACGCAGTATTTT.

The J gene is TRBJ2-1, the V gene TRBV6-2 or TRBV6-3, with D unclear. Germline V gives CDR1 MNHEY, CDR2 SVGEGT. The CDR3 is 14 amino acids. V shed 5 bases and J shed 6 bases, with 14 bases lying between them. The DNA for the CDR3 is TGTGCCAGCAGTACTCACGGCAGTATCAATGAGCAGTTCTTC. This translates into CASSTHGSINEQFF.

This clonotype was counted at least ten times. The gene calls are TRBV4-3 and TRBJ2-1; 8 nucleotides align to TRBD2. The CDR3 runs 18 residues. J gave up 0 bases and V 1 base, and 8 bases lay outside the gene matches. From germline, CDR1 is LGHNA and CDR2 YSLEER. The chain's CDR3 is CASSQGAGGRSSYNEQFF. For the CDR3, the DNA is TGCGCCAGCAGCCAAGGTGCGGGAGGCCGTAGCTCCTACAATGAGCAGTTCTTC.

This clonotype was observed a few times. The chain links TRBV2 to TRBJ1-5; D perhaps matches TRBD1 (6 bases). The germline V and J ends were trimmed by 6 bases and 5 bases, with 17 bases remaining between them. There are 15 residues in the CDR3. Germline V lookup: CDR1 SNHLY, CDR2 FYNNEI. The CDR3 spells CASSLEGQGHQPQHF. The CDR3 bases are TGTGCCAGCAGCCTCGAGGGGCAGGGGCATCAGCCCCAGCATTTT.